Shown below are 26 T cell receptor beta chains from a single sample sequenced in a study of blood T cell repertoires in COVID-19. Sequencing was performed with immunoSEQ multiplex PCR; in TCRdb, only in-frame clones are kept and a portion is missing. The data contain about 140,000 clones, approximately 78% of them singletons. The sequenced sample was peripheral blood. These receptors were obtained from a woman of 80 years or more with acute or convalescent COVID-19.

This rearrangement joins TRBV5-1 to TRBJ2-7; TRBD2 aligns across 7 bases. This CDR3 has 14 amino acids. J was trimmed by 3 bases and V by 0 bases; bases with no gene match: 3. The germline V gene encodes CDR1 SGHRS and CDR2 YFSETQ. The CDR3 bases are TGCGCCAGCAGCTTGGTTGCTAGCGGCTACGAGCAGTACTTC. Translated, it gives CASSLVASGYEQYF.

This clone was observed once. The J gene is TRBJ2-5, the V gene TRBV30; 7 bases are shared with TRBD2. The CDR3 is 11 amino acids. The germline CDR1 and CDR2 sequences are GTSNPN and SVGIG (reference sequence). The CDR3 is CSGGERETQYF. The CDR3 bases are TGTTCGGGAGGAGAACGAGAGACCCAGTACTTC.

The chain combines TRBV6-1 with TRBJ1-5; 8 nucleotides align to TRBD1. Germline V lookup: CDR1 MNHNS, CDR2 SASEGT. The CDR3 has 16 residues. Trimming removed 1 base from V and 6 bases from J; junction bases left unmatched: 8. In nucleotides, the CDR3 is TGTGCCAGCAGTGAAGTCTTCAGGGGGCCAGGTCAGCCCCAGCATTTT. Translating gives CASSEVFRGPGQPQHF.

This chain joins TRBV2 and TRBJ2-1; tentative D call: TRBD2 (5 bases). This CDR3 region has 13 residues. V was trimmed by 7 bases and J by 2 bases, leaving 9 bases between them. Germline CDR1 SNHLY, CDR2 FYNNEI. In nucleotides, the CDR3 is TGTGCCAGCAACGAGGGCCCCTACAATGAGCAGTTCTTC. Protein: CASNEGPYNEQFF.

CDR3 coding DNA: TGTGCCAGCAGTTTGGCCGGGGGGGGACAGCCCCAGCATTTT. Encoded protein: CASSLAGGGQPQHF. This sequence joins TRBV27 and TRBJ1-5, with TRBD1 as a possible D gene (5 bases). The CDR3 sequence is 14 residues long. V was clipped by 3 bases and J by 7 bases, with 13 bases between them. The germline V gene has CDR1 MNHEY and CDR2 SMNVEV (reference sequence).

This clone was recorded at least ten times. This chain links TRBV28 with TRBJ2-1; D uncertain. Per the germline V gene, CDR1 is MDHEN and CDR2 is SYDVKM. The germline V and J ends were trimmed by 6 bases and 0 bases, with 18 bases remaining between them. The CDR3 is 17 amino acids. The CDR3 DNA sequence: TGTGCCAGCAGCTACCCTAGGATCGGCGACTCCTACAATGAGCAGTTCTTC. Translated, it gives CASSYPRIGDSYNEQFF.

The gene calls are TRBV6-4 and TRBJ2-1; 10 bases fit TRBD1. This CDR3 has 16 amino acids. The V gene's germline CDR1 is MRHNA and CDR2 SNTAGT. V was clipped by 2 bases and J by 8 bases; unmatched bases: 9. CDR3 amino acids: CASSDGTGAPWYEQFF. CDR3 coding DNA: TGTGCCAGCAGTGACGGGACAGGGGCCCCGTGGTATGAGCAGTTCTTC.

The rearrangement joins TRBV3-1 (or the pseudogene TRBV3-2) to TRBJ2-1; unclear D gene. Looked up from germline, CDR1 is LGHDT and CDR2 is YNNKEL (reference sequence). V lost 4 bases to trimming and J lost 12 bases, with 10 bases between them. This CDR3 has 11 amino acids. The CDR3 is CASSRAERQFF. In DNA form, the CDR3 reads TGTGCCAGCAGCCGGGCCGAAAGGCAGTTCTTC.

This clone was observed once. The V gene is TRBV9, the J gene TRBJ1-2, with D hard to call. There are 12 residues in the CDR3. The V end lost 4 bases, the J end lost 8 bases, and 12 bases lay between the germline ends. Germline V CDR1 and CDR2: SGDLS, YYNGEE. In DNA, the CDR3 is TGTGCCAGCAGCTTCAACACGGGAGGCTACACCTTC. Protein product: CASSFNTGGYTF.

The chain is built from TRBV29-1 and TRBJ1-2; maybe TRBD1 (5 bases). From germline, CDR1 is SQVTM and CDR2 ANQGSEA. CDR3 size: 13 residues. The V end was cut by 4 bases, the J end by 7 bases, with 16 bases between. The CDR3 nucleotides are TGCAGCGTTGGAGGGAGGGGAATCAGTGGCTACACCTTC. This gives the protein CSVGGRGISGYTF.

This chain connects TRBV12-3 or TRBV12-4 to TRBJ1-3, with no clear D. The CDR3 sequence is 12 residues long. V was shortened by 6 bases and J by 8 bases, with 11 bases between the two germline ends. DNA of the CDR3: TGTGCCAGCAGCCTAATGAGTCACACCATATATTTT. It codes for CASSLMSHTIYF.

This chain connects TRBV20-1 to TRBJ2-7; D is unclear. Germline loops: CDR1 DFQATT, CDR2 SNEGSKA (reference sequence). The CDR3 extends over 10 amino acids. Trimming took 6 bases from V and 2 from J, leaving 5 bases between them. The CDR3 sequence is CSAQTYEQYF. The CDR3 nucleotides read TGCAGTGCCCAAACCTACGAGCAGTACTTC.

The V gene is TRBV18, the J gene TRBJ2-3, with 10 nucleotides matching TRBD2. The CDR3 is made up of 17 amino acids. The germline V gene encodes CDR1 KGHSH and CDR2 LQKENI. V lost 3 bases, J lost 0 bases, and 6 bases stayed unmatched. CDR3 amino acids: CASSPRTSGTSTDTQYF. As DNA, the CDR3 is TGTGCCAGCTCACCGAGGACTAGCGGAACTAGCACAGATACGCAGTATTTT. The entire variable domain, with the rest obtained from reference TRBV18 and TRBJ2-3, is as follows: NAGVMQNPRHLVRRRGQEARLRCSPMKGHSHVYWYRQLPEEGLKFMVYLQKENIIDESGMPKERFSAEFPKEGPSILRIQQVVRGDSAAYFCASSPRTSGTSTDTQYFGPGTRLTVL.

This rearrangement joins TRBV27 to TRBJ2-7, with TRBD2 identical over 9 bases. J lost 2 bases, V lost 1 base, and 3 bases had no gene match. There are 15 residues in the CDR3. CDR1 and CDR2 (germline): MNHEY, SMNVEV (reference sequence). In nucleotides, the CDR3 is TGTGCCAGCAGTTTATACGCGGGGGGGACCTACGAGCAGTACTTC. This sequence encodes CASSLYAGGTYEQYF.

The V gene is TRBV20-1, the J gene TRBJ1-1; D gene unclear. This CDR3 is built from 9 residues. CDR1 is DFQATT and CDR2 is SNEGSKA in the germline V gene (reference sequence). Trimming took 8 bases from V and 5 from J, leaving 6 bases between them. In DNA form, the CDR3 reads TGCAGTTCGGGGACTGAAGCTTTCTTT. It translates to CSSGTEAFF.

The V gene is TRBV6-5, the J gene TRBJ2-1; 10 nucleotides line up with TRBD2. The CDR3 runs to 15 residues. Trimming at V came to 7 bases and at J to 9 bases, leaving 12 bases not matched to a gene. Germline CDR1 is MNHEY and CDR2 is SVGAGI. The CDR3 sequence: CASTALAGVFGEQFF. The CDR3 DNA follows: TGTGCCAGCACAGCCCTAGCGGGAGTCTTCGGTGAGCAGTTCTTC.

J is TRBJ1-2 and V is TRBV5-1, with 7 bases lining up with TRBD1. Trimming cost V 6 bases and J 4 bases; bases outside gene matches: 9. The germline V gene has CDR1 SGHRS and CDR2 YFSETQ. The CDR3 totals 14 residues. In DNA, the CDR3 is TGCGCCAGCAACCCCGACAGGGCTTCCTATGGCTACACCTTC. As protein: CASNPDRASYGYTF.

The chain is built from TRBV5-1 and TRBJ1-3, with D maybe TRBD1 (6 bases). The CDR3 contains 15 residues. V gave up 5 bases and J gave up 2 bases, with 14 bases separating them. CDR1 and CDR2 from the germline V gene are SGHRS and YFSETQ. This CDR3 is CASSPGQTPGNTIYF. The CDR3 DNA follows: TGCGCCAGCAGTCCTGGACAGACCCCTGGAAACACCATATATTTT.

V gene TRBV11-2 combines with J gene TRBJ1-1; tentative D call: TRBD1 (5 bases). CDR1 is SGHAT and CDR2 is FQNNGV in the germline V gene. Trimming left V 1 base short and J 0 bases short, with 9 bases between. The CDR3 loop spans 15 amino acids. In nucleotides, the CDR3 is TGTGCCAGCAGCTTAGGGCGGGGCATGAACACTGAAGCTTTCTTT. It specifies CASSLGRGMNTEAFF.

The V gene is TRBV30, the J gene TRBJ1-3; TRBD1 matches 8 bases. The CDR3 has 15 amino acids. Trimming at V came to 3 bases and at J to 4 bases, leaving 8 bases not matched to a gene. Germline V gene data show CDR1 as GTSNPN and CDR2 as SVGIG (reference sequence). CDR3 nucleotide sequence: TGTGCCTGGAGCAGAAAGACAGGGGTCGGAAACACCATATATTTT. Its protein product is CAWSRKTGVGNTIYF.

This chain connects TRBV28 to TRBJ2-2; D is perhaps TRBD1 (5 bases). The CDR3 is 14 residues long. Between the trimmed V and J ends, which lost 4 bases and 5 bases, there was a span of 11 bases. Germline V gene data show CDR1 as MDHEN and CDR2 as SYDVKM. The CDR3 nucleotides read TGTGCCAGCAGTTCACGACAGTTAACCGGGGAGCTGTTTTTT. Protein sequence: CASSSRQLTGELFF.

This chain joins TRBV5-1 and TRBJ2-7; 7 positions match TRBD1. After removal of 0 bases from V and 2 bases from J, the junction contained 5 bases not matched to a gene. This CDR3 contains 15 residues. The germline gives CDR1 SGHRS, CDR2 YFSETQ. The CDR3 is CASSLAAGGTYEQYF. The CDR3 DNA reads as TGCGCCAGCAGCTTGGCGGCAGGGGGAACCTACGAGCAGTACTTC.

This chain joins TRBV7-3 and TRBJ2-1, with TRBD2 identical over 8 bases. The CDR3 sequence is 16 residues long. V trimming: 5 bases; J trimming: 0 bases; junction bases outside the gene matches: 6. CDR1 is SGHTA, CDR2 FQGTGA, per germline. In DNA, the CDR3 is TGTGCCAGCAGCCCTATAGCGGGGAGCTCCTACAATGAGCAGTTCTTC. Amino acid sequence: CASSPIAGSSYNEQFF. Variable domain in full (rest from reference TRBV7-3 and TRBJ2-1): GAGVSQTPSNKVTEKGKYVELRCDPISGHTALYWYRQSLGQGPEFLIYFQGTGAADDSGLPNDRFFAVRPEGSVSTLKIQRTERGDSAVYLCASSPIAGSSYNEQFFGPGTRLTVL.

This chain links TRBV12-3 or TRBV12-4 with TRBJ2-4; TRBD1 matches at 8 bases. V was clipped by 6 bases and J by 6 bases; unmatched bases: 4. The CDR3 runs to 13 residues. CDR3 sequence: CASSRGRGNIQYF. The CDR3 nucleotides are TGTGCCAGCAGCAGGGGGCGGGGAAACATTCAGTACTTC.

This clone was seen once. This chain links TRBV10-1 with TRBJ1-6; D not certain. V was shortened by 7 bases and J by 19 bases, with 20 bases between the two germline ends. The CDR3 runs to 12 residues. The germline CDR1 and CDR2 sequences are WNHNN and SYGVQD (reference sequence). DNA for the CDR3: TGCGCCAGCACCATCATCCGGGATTGGGCTCACTTT. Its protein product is CASTIIRDWAHF.

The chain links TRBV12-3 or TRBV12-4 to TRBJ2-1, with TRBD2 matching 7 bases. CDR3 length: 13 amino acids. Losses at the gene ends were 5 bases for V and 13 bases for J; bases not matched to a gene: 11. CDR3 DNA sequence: TGTGCCAGCAGTACTAGCGCGCAGATCGTCCAGTTCTTC. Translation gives CASSTSAQIVQFF.